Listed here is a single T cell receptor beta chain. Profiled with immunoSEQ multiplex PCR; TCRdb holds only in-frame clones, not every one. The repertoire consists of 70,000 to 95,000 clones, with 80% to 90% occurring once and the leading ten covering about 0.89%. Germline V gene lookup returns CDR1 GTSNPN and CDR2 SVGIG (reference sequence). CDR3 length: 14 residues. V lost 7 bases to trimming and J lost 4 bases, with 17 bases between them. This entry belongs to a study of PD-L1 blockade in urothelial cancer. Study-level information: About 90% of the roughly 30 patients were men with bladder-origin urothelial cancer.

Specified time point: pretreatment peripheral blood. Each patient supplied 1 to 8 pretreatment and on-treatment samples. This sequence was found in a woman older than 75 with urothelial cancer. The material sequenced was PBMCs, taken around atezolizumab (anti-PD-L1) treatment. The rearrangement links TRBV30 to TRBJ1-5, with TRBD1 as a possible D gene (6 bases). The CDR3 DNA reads TGTGCCTATGGGACAACCGGTTCGAATCAGCCCCAGCATTTT. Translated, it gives CAYGTTGSNQPQHF.